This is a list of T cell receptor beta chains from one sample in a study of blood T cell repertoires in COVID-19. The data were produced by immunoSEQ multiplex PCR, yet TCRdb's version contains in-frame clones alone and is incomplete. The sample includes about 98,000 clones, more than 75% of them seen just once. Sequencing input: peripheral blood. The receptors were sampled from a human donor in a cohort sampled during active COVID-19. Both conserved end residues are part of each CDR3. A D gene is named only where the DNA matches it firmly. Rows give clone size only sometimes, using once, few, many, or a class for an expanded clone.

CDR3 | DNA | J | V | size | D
CASRPGQGGNQPQHF | TGTGCCAGCAGACCGGGACAGGGTGGCAATCAGCCCCAGCATTTT | TRBJ1-5 | TRBV28 | - | TRBD1
CASSYTGARSALRSEQFF | TGTGCCAGCAGTTACACTGGCGCGAGAAGCGCCCTCCGATCTGAGCAGTTCTTC | TRBJ2-1 | TRBV6-2/TRBV6-3 | - | -
CASRRVRGPYEQYF | TGTGCCAGCAGGCGAGTTAGGGGCCCCTACGAGCAGTACTTC | TRBJ2-7 | TRBV11-2 | - | -
CASSLGLAGGREQFF | TGTGCCAGCAGCTTAGGACTAGCGGGGGGCCGGGAGCAGTTCTTC | TRBJ2-1 | TRBV11-3 | - | TRBD2
CASSQLTGVNEQFF | TGTGCCAGCAGCCAATTGACAGGGGTCAATGAGCAGTTCTTC | TRBJ2-1 | TRBV14 | few | TRBD1
CATSSKGDPSYEQYF | TGTGCCACCAGCTCAAAGGGGGACCCTTCCTACGAGCAGTACTTC | TRBJ2-7 | TRBV15 | - | -
CASSVGSGWGQENSPLHF | TGTGCCAGCAGCGTAGGGTCGGGGTGGGGACAGGAGAATTCACCCCTCCACTTT | TRBJ1-6 | TRBV9 | once | TRBD1
CASSTRTGNVDNEQFF | TGCGCCAGCAGCACCCGGACAGGGAACGTCGACAATGAGCAGTTCTTC | TRBJ2-1 | TRBV5-1 | - | TRBD1
CASSLVRTDRSEQYF | TGTGCCAGCAGCTTAGTGAGGACAGATAGATCTGAGCAGTACTTC | TRBJ2-7 | TRBV7-2 | - | -
CASSQNREETQYF | TGTGCCAGCAGCCAAAACAGAGAAGAGACCCAGTACTTC | TRBJ2-5 | TRBV3-1/TRBV3-2 | few | -
CAGGGQVSGNTIYF | TGTGCCGGCGGCGGACAGGTTTCTGGAAACACCATATATTTT | TRBJ1-3 | TRBV10-3 | - | TRBD1
CAISEYSVHEQYF | TGTGCCATCAGTGAGTATAGCGTCCACGAGCAGTACTTC | TRBJ2-7 | TRBV10-3 | - | -
CASSLREPGRNEQYF | TGCGCCAGCAGCTTGAGGGAGCCTGGGAGGAACGAGCAGTACTTC | TRBJ2-7 | TRBV5-1 | - | -
CASSPQTGSYEQYF | TGTGCCAGCTCACCACAGACAGGATCCTACGAGCAGTACTTC | TRBJ2-7 | TRBV18 | - | -
CASRPGQTYNEQFF | TGTGCCAGTCGACCGGGACAGACCTACAATGAGCAGTTCTTC | TRBJ2-1 | TRBV5-4 | - | TRBD1
CASGLRGSGSNTGELFF | TGTGCTAGTGGTTTGAGGGGTAGCGGATCGAACACCGGGGAGCTGTTTTTT | TRBJ2-2 | TRBV12-5 | few | -
CASSPTGPWETQYF | TGTGCCAGCAGCCCGACAGGGCCTTGGGAGACCCAGTACTTC | TRBJ2-5 | TRBV5-4 | - | TRBD1
CASSQAGSGDYGYTF | TGCGCCAGCAGCCAAGCCGGGAGCGGCGACTATGGCTACACCTTC | TRBJ1-2 | TRBV4-3 | - | -
CASSPEQRVNEQFF | TGTGCCAGCTCACCAGAACAGAGAGTCAATGAGCAGTTCTTC | TRBJ2-1 | TRBV18 | - | -
CASSLPQGAQYF | TGTGCCAGCAGTTTGCCACAGGGGGCTCAGTACTTC | TRBJ2-7 | TRBV12-3/TRBV12-4 | few | TRBD1
CASSFEGRNIQYF | TGTGCCAGCAGCTTCGAAGGGAGAAACATTCAGTACTTC | TRBJ2-4 | TRBV12-3/TRBV12-4 | - | -
CASKDRTYNEQFF | TGTGCCAGTAAGGACAGAACCTACAATGAGCAGTTCTTC | TRBJ2-1 | TRBV3-1/TRBV3-2 | - | -
CASSSHYEQYF | TGTGCCAGCAGTTCCCACTACGAGCAGTACTTC | TRBJ2-7 | TRBV27 | - | -
CSVRSTGLNTEAFF | TGCAGCGTTCGTTCGACAGGCTTGAACACTGAAGCTTTCTTT | TRBJ1-1 | TRBV29-1 | - | -
CASTTGWTDTQYF | TGTGCCAGCACCACAGGATGGACAGATACGCAGTATTTT | TRBJ2-3 | TRBV2 | - | -
CASSYSRGNTIYF | TGTGCCAGCAGTTACTCTCGGGGAAACACCATATATTTT | TRBJ1-3 | TRBV6-5 | - | -
CASSSYRGRRLNTEAFF | TGTGCCAGCAGCTCCTACAGGGGAAGGCGGCTGAACACTGAAGCTTTCTTT | TRBJ1-1 | TRBV7-2 | - | TRBD1
CASSPSGGGYEQYF | TGTGCCAGCAGCCCCTCGGGAGGGGGCTACGAGCAGTACTTC | TRBJ2-7 | TRBV7-8 | - | TRBD2
CASSLGQTYNEQFF | TGCGCCAGCAGCTTGGGACAGACCTACAATGAGCAGTTCTTC | TRBJ2-1 | TRBV5-1 | - | -
CASSLTVLNTEAFF | TGTGCCAGCAGCTTAACTGTGCTGAACACTGAAGCTTTCTTT | TRBJ1-1 | TRBV11-3 | - | -
CASSLRPFGGENSPLHF | TGCGCCAGCAGCTTGAGGCCTTTTGGGGGCGAAAATTCACCCCTCCACTTT | TRBJ1-6 | TRBV5-1 | once | -
CASSPAGDTEAFF | TGTGCCAGCTCACCGGCAGGGGACACTGAAGCTTTCTTT | TRBJ1-1 | TRBV18 | - | -
CASSSPSYEQFF | TGTGCCAGCTCATCCCCTAGCTATGAGCAGTTCTTC | TRBJ2-1 | TRBV18 | once | -
CASSPLARGYQPQHF | TGTGCCAGTAGTCCCCTGGCGCGGGGGTATCAGCCCCAGCATTTT | TRBJ1-5 | TRBV19 | few | -
CASSQAVNTEAFF | TGTGCCAGCAGCCAGGCTGTGAACACTGAAGCTTTCTTT | TRBJ1-1 | TRBV6-6 | - | -
CASSDHLGTASNYGYTF | TGTGCCAGCAGCGATCACCTCGGGACAGCTTCCAACTATGGCTACACCTTC | TRBJ1-2 | TRBV7-8 | - | TRBD1
CASSFRDSVEQYF | TGTGCCAGCAGCTTCCGGGACTCCGTCGAGCAGTACTTC | TRBJ2-7 | TRBV7-2 | - | -
CASSTSGGPNSPLHF | TGTGCCAGCAGCACCTCAGGGGGCCCAAATTCACCCCTCCACTTT | TRBJ1-6 | TRBV9 | - | TRBD1
CASSLGVGGPRNNSPLHF | TGTGCCAGCAGCTTAGGGGTCGGGGGGCCCAGGAATAATTCACCCCTCCACTTT | TRBJ1-6 | TRBV7-2 | - | -
CASSHLRTSRNEQFF | TGTGCCAGCAGCCACCTTCGGACTAGTAGGAATGAGCAGTTCTTC | TRBJ2-1 | TRBV3-1/TRBV3-2 | - | TRBD2
CSASTGHLDTEAFF | TGCAGTGCTAGTACCGGACACCTAGACACTGAAGCTTTCTTT | TRBJ1-1 | TRBV20-1 | - | -
CEWGDRVRTEAFF | TGTGAGTGGGGGGACAGGGTGAGGACTGAAGCTTTCTTT | TRBJ1-1 | TRBV5-4 | - | TRBD1
CASSHRDRNTEAFF | TGTGCCAGCAGCCATAGGGACAGGAACACTGAAGCTTTCTTT | TRBJ1-1 | TRBV3-1/TRBV3-2 | - | TRBD1
CASSSSGGPQETQYF | TGTGCCAGCAGCTCTAGCGGGGGTCCTCAAGAGACCCAGTACTTC | TRBJ2-5 | TRBV5-6 | - | TRBD2
CASSRAGGDSYNEQFF | TGCGCCAGCAGCCGGGCCGGGGGGGACTCCTACAATGAGCAGTTCTTC | TRBJ2-1 | TRBV4-3 | - | TRBD2